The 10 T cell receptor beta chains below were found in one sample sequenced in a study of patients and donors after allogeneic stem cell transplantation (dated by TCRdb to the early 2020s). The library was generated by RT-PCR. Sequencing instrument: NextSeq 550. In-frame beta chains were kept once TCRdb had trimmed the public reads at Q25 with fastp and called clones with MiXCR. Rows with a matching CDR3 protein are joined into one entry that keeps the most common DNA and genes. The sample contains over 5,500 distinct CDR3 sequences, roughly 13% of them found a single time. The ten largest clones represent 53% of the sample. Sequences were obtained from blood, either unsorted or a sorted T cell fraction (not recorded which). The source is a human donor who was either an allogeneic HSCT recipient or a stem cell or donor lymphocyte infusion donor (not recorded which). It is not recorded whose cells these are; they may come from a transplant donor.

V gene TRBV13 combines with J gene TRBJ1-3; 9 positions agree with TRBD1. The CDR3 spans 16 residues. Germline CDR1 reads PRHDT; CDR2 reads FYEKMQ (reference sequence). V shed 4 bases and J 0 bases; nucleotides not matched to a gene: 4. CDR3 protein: CASSWTGASSGNTIYF. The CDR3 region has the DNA TGTGCCAGCAGCTGGACAGGGGCCAGCTCTGGAAACACCATATATTTT.

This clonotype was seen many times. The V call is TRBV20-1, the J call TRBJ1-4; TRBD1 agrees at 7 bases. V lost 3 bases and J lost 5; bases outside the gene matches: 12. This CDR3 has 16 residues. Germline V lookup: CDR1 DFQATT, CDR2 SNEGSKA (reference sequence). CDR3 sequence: CSARGQPGQRNEKLFF. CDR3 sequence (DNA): TGCAGTGCTAGGGGCCAACCGGGACAGAGGAATGAAAAACTGTTTTTT.

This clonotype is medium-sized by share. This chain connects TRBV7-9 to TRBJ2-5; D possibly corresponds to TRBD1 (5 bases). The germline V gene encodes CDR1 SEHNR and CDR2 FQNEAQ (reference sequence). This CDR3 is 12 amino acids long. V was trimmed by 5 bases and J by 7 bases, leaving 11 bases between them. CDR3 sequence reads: CASSTLQATQYF. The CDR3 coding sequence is TGTGCCAGCAGCACACTACAGGCGACCCAGTACTTC.

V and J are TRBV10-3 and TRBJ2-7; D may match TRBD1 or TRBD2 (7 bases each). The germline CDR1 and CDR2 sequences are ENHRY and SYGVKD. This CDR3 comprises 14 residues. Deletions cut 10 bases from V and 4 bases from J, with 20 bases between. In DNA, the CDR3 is TGTGCCACCAGGGGGGGCTCCTCGCCTTACGAGCAGTACGTC. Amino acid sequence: CATRGGSSPYEQYV.

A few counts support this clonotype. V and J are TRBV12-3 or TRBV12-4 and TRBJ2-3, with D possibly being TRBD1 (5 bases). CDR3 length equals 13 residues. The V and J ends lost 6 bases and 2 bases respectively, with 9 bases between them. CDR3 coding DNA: TGTGCCAGCAGCCCGGACATCACAGATACGCAGTATTTT. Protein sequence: CASSPDITDTQYF.

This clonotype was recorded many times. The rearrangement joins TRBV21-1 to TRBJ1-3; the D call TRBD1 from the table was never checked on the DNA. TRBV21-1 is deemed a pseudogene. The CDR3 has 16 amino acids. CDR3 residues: CASSNRDASSGNTIYF. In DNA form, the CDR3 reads TGTGCCAGCAGCAACCGGGACGCAAGCTCTGGAAACACCATATATTTT.

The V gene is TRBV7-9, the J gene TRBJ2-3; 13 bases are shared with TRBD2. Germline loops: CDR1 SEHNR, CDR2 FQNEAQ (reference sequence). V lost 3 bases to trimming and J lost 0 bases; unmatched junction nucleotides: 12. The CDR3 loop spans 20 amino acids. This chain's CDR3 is CASSFPNEGTSGESTDTQYF. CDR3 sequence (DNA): TGTGCCAGCAGCTTCCCTAACGAAGGGACTAGCGGGGAGAGCACAGATACGCAGTATTTT. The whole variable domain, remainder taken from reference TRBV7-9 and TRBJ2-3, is DTGVSQNPRHKITKRGQNVTFRCDPISEHNRLYWYRQTLGQGPEFLTYFQNEAQLEKSRLLSDRFSAERPKGSFSTLEIQRTEQGDSAMYLCASSFPNEGTSGESTDTQYFGPGTRLTVL.

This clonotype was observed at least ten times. CDR3: CASSYLPRSATGGNTEAFF. The CDR3 DNA follows: TGTGCCAGCAGTTACTTACCCCGATCGGCCACGGGGGGGAACACTGAAGCTTTCTTT. The chain uses TRBV6-2 or TRBV6-3 and TRBJ1-1; tentatively, D is TRBD1 (5 bases). Germline lookup yields CDR1 MNHEY and CDR2 SVGEGT. Trimming took off 1 base at V and 1 base at J, with 22 bases between the two ends. This CDR3 region has 19 residues.

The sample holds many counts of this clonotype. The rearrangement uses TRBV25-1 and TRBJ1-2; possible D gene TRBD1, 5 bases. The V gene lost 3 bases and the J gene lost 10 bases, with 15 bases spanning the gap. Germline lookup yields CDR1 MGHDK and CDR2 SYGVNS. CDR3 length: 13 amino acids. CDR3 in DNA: TGTGCCAGCAGTGACCCTATGGACATGGACTACACCTTC. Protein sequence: CASSDPMDMDYTF.

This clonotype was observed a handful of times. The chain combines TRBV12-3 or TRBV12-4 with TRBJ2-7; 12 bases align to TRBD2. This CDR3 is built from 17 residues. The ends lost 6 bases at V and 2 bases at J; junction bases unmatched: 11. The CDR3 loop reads CASSLEAGTSGPYEQYF. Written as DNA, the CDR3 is TGTGCCAGCAGCCTAGAAGCCGGGACTAGCGGGCCCTACGAGCAGTACTTC.